The source of this T cell receptor beta chain is a study of blood T cell repertoires in COVID-19. Study background: Some COVID-19 samples were acute and others convalescent; all came from the United States, Italy and Spain. Sample material is recorded as cDNA or gDNA derived from T cells, B-cell-depleted T cells, or PBMCs.

This CDR3 is built from 15 residues. The germline gives CDR1 MDHEN, CDR2 SYDVKM. V was pared by 4 bases and J by 6 bases, with 7 bases of the junction left unmatched. In the source study's methods: Counts of nucleated cells, estimated from reference gene primer amplification, were obtained. The protocol was immunoSEQ multiplex PCR, while the TCRdb copy is restricted to in-frame clones and leaves out a portion. The DNA was the basis for D and trimming; V, J and clone size are from that table. The sample consists of about 250,000 clones, 70% to 85% of them appearing once. The clonotype was recovered from a woman of 80 years or more with acute or convalescent COVID-19. V usage is TRBV28 and J usage is TRBJ2-7; 12 bases align to TRBD2. Sequencing was carried out using peripheral blood. The CDR3 DNA reads as TGTGCCAGCAGTTCCCGACTAGCGGGAGTTAGCGAGCAGTACTTC. It yields the protein CASSSRLAGVSEQYF.